The 22 T cell receptor beta chains below all came from one sample that was sequenced in a study of glioma-infiltrating T cells. Using RNA template, CDR3s of TCR alpha and beta were amplified with iRepertoire arm-PCR. Each CDR3 protein is one row after TCRdb ran MiXCR on the multiplex PCR reads. Among about 380,000 distinct CDR3 sequences listed, 41% were seen once. The sample taken for sequencing was glioma tissue, nonneoplastic brain tissue, or PBMCs (not recorded which). Receptors originate from a human donor with low-grade glioma or glioblastoma, undergoing nonglioma brain surgery, or in good health (not recorded which).

At least ten counts were recorded for this clonotype. The V gene is TRBV28, the J gene TRBJ1-1; D possibly corresponds to TRBD1 (5 bases). Trimming took off 5 bases at V and 10 bases at J, with 20 bases between the two ends. The CDR3 is made up of 14 amino acids. Germline CDR1 MDHEN, CDR2 SYDVKM. The CDR3 sequence: CASSPWGHERPAFF. In nucleotides, the CDR3 is TGTGCCAGCAGTCCCTGGGGCCACGAACGTCCAGCTTTCTTT.

This clonotype was counted only a few times. In DNA form, the CDR3 reads TGTGCCAGCAGTCCCCGGGGCAGGGTCTTACCTTCGGGAGAGACCCAGTACTTC. Protein: CASSPRGRVLPSGETQYF. The chain combines TRBV28 with TRBJ2-5; D possibly uses TRBD1 or TRBD2 (5 bases each). This CDR3 has 18 residues. Germline V gene data show CDR1 as MDHEN and CDR2 as SYDVKM. Trimming cost V 5 bases and J 4 bases, with 26 bases left between them.

V gene TRBV7-9 combines with J gene TRBJ2-5, with 9 bases fitting TRBD1. The CDR3 consists of 15 residues. V was pared by 2 bases and J by 5 bases, with 6 bases of the junction left unmatched. Per germline, CDR1 SEHNR and CDR2 FQNEAQ (reference sequence). In DNA, the CDR3 is TGTGCCAGCAGCTTATCAGGACAGGGGACGGAGACCCAGTACTTC. Its translation is CASSLSGQGTETQYF.

This clonotype was recorded a few times. V is TRBV20-1 and J is TRBJ1-1, with a possible D match to TRBD1 (6 bases). Germline V lookup: CDR1 DFQATT, CDR2 SNEGSKA (reference sequence). V lost 1 base and J lost 5, with 14 bases in between. The CDR3 runs 14 residues. CDR3 protein: CSARGPGARTEAFF. CDR3 coding DNA: TGCAGTGCTAGAGGACCAGGGGCGCGGACTGAAGCTTTCTTT.

V usage is TRBV4-1 and J usage is TRBJ1-1; D gene uncertain. CDR1 and CDR2 (germline): MGHRA, YSYEKL. CDR3 length equals 14 residues. Trimming stripped 2 bases from V and 3 bases from J, with 10 bases between. The CDR3 region has the DNA TGCGCCAGCAGCCAACGTACGGGATACACTGAAGCTTTCTTT. Its translation is CASSQRTGYTEAFF.

This clonotype occurred many times. The rearrangement joins TRBV28 to TRBJ1-1; the D gene is possibly TRBD1 (5 bases). Germline CDR1 and CDR2: MDHEN and SYDVKM. The V end was cut by 2 bases, the J end by 0 bases, with 7 bases between. This CDR3 contains 14 residues. The CDR3 here is CASSLGAVNTEAFF. The CDR3 DNA is TGTGCCAGCAGTTTAGGGGCCGTGAACACTGAAGCTTTCTTT. Full variable domain (outside the CDR3, taken from reference TRBV28 and TRBJ1-1): DVKVTQSSRYLVKRTGEKVFLECVQDMDHENMFWYRQDPGLGLRLIYFSYDVKMKEKGDIPEGYSVSREKKERFSLILESASTNQTSMYLCASSLGAVNTEAFFGQGTRLTVV.

The chain uses TRBV27 and TRBJ1-2, with 10 bases lining up with TRBD1. V was clipped by 6 bases and J by 0 bases; unmatched bases: 7. Germline CDR1 MNHEY, CDR2 SMNVEV (reference sequence). The CDR3 runs to 16 residues. The CDR3 here is CASSIRTGGPNYGYTF. The CDR3, as DNA: TGTGCCAGCAGCATAAGGACAGGGGGACCTAACTATGGCTACACCTTC.

This chain links TRBV4-3 with TRBJ2-5; D is possibly TRBD1 (7 bases). V gave up 1 base and J gave up 10 bases, with 22 bases separating them. CDR3 length: 16 amino acids. Per germline, CDR1 LGHNA and CDR2 YSLEER. CDR3 in amino acids: CASSQGTQGRLGHQYF. CDR3 sequence (DNA): TGCGCCAGCAGCCAAGGCACACAGGGGAGACTAGGTCACCAGTACTTC.

This clonotype came up many times. The chain combines TRBV28 with TRBJ1-2; D remains ambiguous. Trimming left V 6 bases short and J 4 bases short, with 15 bases between. Germline-derived CDR1 and CDR2 are MDHEN and SYDVKM. The CDR3 is 14 amino acids. The CDR3 DNA is TGTGCCAGCAGGACGAACTTCCTCGGCTATGGCTACACCTTC. Translated, it gives CASRTNFLGYGYTF.

The chain employs TRBV24-1 and TRBJ2-7; TRBD1 or TRBD2 may be the D gene (5 bases each). V dropped 5 bases and J dropped 2 bases, with 9 bases sitting between them. The CDR3 runs to 13 residues. Germline V gene lookup returns CDR1 KGHDR and CDR2 SFDVKD. CDR3 bases: TGTGCCACCAGTGCCTGGGACGCCTACGAGCAGTACTTC. It yields the protein CATSAWDAYEQYF.

V usage is TRBV6-1 and J usage is TRBJ1-6; D is possibly TRBD1 (6 bases). Germline CDR1 reads MNHNS; CDR2 reads SASEGT. The CDR3 consists of 16 residues. V was cut by 5 bases and J by 10 bases, with 21 bases left in between. This chain's CDR3 is CASSRTAAPSGSPLHF. The CDR3 DNA reads TGTGCCAGCAGTAGGACAGCTGCCCCCTCGGGATCACCCCTCCACTTT.

Turning to this clonotype: This clone may be a read error of a much larger clone one base away. V and J are TRBV7-2 and TRBJ2-3, with a weak D call TRBD1 (6 bases). V was trimmed by 5 bases and J by 7 bases, leaving 16 bases between them. This CDR3 spans 14 amino acids. Per the germline V gene, CDR1 is SGHTA and CDR2 is FQGNSA. The CDR3 sequence is CASSRDYGTYTQYF. The DNA for the CDR3 is TGTGCCAGCAGCCGCGACTATGGGACATATACGCAGTATTTT.

This clonotype was recorded many times. CDR3 nucleotide sequence: TGTGCCAGCAGTACCCGCCGGACCGCGACCCCAACAGATACGCAGTATTTT. Translation: CASSTRRTATPTDTQYF. The chain employs TRBV6-1 and TRBJ2-3; no clear D. CDR1 and CDR2 from the germline V gene are MNHNS and SASEGT. The ends were cut back, 5 bases at V and 3 bases at J, with 21 bases in the middle. This CDR3 is built from 17 residues.

The V gene is TRBV24-1, the J gene TRBJ2-3; TRBD2 aligns across 11 bases. Germline CDR1 and CDR2: KGHDR and SFDVKD. V was pared by 1 base and J by 3 bases, with 2 bases of the junction left unmatched. This CDR3 region has 16 residues. The CDR3 protein is CATSDFTSGRTDTQYF. CDR3 in DNA: TGTGCCACCAGTGATTTTACTAGCGGGAGAACAGATACGCAGTATTTT.

The rearrangement links TRBV4-1 to TRBJ2-1, with 11 bases fitting TRBD2. After removal of 4 bases from V and 8 bases from J, the junction contained 7 bases not matched to a gene. The CDR3 length is 15 residues. The germline V gene encodes CDR1 MGHRA and CDR2 YSYEKL. The CDR3 coding sequence is TGCGCCAGCAGCCCAACTAGCGGGAGAACTGATGAGCAGTTCTTC. It translates to CASSPTSGRTDEQFF.

This rearrangement joins TRBV4-3 to TRBJ2-6; no firm D call. This CDR3 comprises 17 residues. V was pared by 1 base and J by 0 bases, with 10 bases between. CDR1 and CDR2 (germline): LGHNA, YSLEER. CDR3 protein: CASSQGYAYSGANVLTF. For the CDR3, the DNA is TGCGCCAGCAGCCAAGGCTACGCTTACTCTGGGGCCAACGTCCTGACTTTC.

Concerning this clonotype itself: A much larger clone sits a single nucleotide away, making a read error possible. The V call is TRBV28, the J call TRBJ1-1, with D uncertain. Germline V gives CDR1 MDHEN, CDR2 SYDVKM. This CDR3 comprises 14 residues. CDR3 residues: CASGLNTRGNEAFF. The CDR3 DNA is TGTGCCAGCGGTTTGAACACCCGGGGAAATGAAGCTTTCTTT.

As to this clonotype: A much more abundant neighbour one base away suggests this may be a read error. Here the CDR3 omits its conserved ending phenylalanine or tryptophan, so a read error is the likely source. The genes are TRBV15 and TRBJ2-4; 10 bases align to TRBD2. The CDR3 has 19 residues. Germline V CDR1 and CDR2: LNHNV, YYDKDF (reference sequence). V gave up 6 bases and J gave up 0 bases; unmatched junction bases: 14. CDR3 sequence (DNA): TGTGCCACCAGTTTCCCCCTAGCGGGAGACAGCCAAGCCAAAAACATTCAGTACCTC. It is translated as CATSFPLAGDSQAKNIQYL.

The chain couples TRBV28 to TRBJ2-7, with a possible D match to TRBD2 (5 bases). This CDR3 is 14 amino acids long. V lost 5 bases and J 7 bases, leaving 18 bases between the germline ends. Germline CDR1 reads MDHEN; CDR2 reads SYDVKM. DNA for the CDR3: TGTGCCAGCAGTCTTCTCGGGGTGACCTGGGAGCAGTACTTC. It codes for CASSLLGVTWEQYF.

Remarks on this clonotype: Mismatch with germline at one junction end may stem from a read error. The chain carries TRBV28 and TRBJ2-3; no reliable D call. Germline CDR1 reads MDHEN; CDR2 reads SYDVKM. This CDR3 has 14 amino acids. The CDR3 DNA reads TGTGCCAGCAGCCCAGGTGCAAGCACATATACGCAGTATTTT. Amino acids: CASSPGASTYTQYF.

This clonotype has just one count. This may be a read error, as it is one base from a much larger clone. V is TRBV20-1 and J is TRBJ2-3; no clear D. The CDR3 covers 14 residues. The germline gives CDR1 DFQATT, CDR2 SNEGSKA (reference sequence). The CDR3: CNPREATFTDTQYF. In nucleotides, the CDR3 is TGCAACCCTCGAGAGGCGACGTTCACAGATACGCAGTATTTT.

This clonotype has ten or more counts. This rearrangement joins TRBV27 to TRBJ1-1; weak D call: TRBD1 (5 bases). V lost 7 bases to trimming and J lost 4 bases, with 13 bases between them. Per the germline V gene, CDR1 is MNHEY and CDR2 is SMNVEV (reference sequence). The CDR3 extends over 13 amino acids. The CDR3 DNA reads TGTGCCAGCATCCGGGGGGGAGGCACTGAAGCTTTCTTT. Its protein product is CASIRGGGTEAFF.